The entry below gives a single T cell receptor beta chain sequence along with its context. This sample was taken from a study of blood T cell repertoires in COVID-19. Turning to the study itself: Material from acute and convalescent COVID-19 was sourced from the United States, Italy and Spain. T cells, B-cell-depleted T cells, or PBMCs provided the cDNA or gDNA that served as material.

CDR1 LGHNT and CDR2 FRNRAP come from the germline V gene. This CDR3 region has 12 residues. Trimming removed 1 base from V and 11 bases from J, with 9 bases in between. TCRdb keeps only in-frame clones here, not all; method: immunoSEQ multiplex PCR. The data show around 110,000 clones, less than 90% seen once. The clonotype was recovered from a man aged 30 to 45 with acute or convalescent COVID-19. The sequenced sample consisted of peripheral blood. The chain links TRBV12-5 to TRBJ1-5, with D perhaps TRBD1 (5 bases). For the CDR3, the DNA is TGTGCTAGTGGTTTGGAAGACAGTGCCCAGCATTTT. This gives the protein CASGLEDSAQHF.